This T cell receptor beta chain was recorded in a study of cytomegalovirus exposure and HLA in healthy donors. This PCR relied on a set of 60 Vbeta primers and 13 Jbeta primers. Method: immunoSEQ multiplex PCR; TCRdb's copy keeps in-frame clones and lacks some. The sample records 250,000 to 350,000 clones, around 90% being singletons. Trimming took off 0 bases at V and 0 bases at J, with 13 bases between the two ends. Germline-derived CDR1 and CDR2 are SGDLS and YYNGEE. The CDR3 consists of 17 residues. The sample holds a few counts of this clone. This TCR came from a woman between 18 and 29 years old in good health and CMV-seronegative. V is TRBV9 and J is TRBJ2-1; D possibly corresponds to TRBD2 (5 bases). The sequenced material came from PBMCs. DNA for the CDR3: TGTGCCAGCAGCGTAGTACCAGTTACTAGCTCCTACAATGAGCAGTTCTTC. Encoded protein: CASSVVPVTSSYNEQFF.